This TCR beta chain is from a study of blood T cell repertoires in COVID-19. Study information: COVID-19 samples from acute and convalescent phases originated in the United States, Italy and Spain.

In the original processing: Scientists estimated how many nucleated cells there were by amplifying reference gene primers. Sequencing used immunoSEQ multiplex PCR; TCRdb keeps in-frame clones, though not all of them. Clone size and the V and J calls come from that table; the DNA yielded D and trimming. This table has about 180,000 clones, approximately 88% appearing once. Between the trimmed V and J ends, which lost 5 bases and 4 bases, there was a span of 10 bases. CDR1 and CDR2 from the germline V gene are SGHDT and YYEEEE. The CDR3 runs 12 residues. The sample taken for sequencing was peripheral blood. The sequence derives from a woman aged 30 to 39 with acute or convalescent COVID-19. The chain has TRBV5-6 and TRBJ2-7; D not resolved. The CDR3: CASSHDSYEQYF. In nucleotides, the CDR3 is TGTGCCAGCAGTCACGACTCATACGAGCAGTACTTC.